The present T cell receptor beta chain was sequenced within a study of T cell changes during pregnancy in multiple sclerosis. In this sample, this clone turned up once. The V and J ends lost 1 base and 7 bases respectively, with 9 bases between them. The germline CDR1 and CDR2 sequences are SGHRS and YFSETQ. The CDR3 length is 13 residues. Clones were sequenced by immunoSEQ multiplex PCR, and TCRdb holds only the in-frame ones, with some missing. The sample shows about 36,000 clones, 91% of them seen only once. V and J are TRBV5-1 and TRBJ1-5; D is unresolved. This receptor was taken from a female donor in good health, enrolled as a control in a pregnancy study. The sample consisted of CD4+ T cells from peripheral blood mononuclear cells, taken in the second trimester of pregnancy. The CDR3 DNA is TGCGCCAGCAGCTTGTTTACGGTCCAGCCCCAGCATTTT. Its protein product is CASSLFTVQPQHF.